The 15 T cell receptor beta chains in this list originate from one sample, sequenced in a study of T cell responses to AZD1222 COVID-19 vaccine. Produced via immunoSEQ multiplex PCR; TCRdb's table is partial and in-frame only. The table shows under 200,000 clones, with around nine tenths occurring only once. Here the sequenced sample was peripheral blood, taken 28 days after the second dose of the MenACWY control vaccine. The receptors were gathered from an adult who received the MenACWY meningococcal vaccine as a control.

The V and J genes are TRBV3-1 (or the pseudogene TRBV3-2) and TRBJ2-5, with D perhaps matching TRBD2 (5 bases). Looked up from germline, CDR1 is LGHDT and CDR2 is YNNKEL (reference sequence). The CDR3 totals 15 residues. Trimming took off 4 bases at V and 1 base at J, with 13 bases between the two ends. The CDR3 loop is CASSPDWAGQETQYF. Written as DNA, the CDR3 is TGTGCCAGCAGCCCGGACTGGGCGGGCCAAGAGACCCAGTACTTC.

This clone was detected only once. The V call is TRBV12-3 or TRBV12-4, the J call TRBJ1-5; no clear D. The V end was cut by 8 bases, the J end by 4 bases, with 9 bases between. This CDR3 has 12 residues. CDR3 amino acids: CASGFGNQPQHF. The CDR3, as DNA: TGTGCCAGCGGGTTCGGGAATCAGCCCCAGCATTTT.

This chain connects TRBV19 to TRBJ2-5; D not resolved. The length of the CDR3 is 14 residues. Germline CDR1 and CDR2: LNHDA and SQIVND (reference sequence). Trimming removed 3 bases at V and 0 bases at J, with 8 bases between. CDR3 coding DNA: TGTGCCAGTAGTATTACGGCAGACCAAGAGACCCAGTACTTC. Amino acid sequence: CASSITADQETQYF.

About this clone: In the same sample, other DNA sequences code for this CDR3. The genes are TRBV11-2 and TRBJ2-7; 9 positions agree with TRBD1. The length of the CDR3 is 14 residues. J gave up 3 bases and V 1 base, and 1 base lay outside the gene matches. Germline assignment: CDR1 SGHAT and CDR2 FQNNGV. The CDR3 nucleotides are TGTGCCAGCAGCTTAGGACAGGGGGTCTACGAGCAGTACTTC. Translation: CASSLGQGVYEQYF.

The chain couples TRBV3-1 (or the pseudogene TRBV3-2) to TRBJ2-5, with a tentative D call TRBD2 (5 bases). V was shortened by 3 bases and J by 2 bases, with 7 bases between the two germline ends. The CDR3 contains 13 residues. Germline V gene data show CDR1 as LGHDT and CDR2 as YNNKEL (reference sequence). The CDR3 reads CASSHTGQETQYF. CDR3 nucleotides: TGTGCCAGCAGCCATACGGGGCAAGAGACCCAGTACTTC.

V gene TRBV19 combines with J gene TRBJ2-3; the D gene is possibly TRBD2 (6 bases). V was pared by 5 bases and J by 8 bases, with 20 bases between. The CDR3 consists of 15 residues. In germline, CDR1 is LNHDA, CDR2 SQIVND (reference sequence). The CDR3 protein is CASSLLAAKAGTQYF. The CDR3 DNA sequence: TGTGCCAGTAGTCTACTAGCCGCAAAGGCAGGTACGCAGTATTTT.

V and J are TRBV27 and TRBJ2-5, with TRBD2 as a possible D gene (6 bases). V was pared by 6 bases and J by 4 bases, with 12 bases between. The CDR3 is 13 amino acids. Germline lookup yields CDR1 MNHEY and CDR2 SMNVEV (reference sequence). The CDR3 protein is CASRVRDLETQYF. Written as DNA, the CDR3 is TGTGCCAGCAGGGTCAGGGACTTAGAGACCCAGTACTTC.

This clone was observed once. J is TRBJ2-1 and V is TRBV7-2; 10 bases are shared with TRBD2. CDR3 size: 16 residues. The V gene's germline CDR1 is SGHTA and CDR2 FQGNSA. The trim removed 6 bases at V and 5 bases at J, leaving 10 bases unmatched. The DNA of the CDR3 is TGTGCCAGCAGTTTGCTAAGGACTAGCGGAAACAATGAGCAGTTCTTC. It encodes CASSLLRTSGNNEQFF.

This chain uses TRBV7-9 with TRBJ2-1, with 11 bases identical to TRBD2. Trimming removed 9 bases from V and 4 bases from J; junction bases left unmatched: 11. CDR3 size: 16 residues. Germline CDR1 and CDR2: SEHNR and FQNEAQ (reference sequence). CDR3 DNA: TGTGCCAGGGGGGAGGCGACTAGCGGGATGTACAATGAGCAGTTCTTC. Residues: CARGEATSGMYNEQFF.

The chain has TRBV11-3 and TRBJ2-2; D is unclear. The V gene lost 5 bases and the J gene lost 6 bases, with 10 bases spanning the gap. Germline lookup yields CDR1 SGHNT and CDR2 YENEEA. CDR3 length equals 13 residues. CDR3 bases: TGTGCCAGCAGCCCTGTCGATGCCGGGGAGCTGTTTTTT. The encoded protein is CASSPVDAGELFF.

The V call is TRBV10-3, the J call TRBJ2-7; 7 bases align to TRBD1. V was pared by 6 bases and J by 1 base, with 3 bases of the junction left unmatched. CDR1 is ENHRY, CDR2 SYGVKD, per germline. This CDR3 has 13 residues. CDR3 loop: CAIRGTDSYEQYF. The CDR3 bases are TGTGCCATCAGGGGGACAGATTCCTACGAGCAGTACTTC.

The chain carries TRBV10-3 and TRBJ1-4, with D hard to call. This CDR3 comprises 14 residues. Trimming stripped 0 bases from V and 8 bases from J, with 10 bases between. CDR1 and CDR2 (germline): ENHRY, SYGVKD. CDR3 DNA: TGTGCCATCAGTGAGTCCGCAGGCAACGAAAAACTGTTTTTT. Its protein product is CAISESAGNEKLFF.

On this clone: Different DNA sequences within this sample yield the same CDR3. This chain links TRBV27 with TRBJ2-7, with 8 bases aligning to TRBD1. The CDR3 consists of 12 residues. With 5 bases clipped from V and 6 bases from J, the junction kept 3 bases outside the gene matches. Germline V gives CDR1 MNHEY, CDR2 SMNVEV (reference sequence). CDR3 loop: CASSRQGTEQYF. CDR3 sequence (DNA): TGTGCCAGCAGTCGACAGGGGACCGAGCAGTACTTC.

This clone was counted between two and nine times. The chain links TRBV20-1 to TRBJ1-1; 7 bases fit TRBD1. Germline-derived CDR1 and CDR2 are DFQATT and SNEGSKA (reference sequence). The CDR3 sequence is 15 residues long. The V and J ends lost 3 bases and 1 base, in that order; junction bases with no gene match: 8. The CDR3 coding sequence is TGCAGTGCTAGTCACGCGACAGGGTGGAACACTGAAGCTTTCTTT. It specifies CSASHATGWNTEAFF.

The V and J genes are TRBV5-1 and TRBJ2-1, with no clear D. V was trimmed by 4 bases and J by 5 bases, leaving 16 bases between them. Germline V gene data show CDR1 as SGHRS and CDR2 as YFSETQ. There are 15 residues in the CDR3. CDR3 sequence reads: CASSHSRGSDNEQFF. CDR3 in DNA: TGCGCCAGCAGCCATTCACGCGGATCGGACAATGAGCAGTTCTTC.